The sequence of this TCR beta chain was determined in a study of T cells expressing NK-cell markers. Each CDR3 protein gets one entry in TCRdb, which reprocessed the 5' RACE reads and gives no DNA. The listing records around 180,000 distinct CDR3 sequences. CDR1 is SGHVS and CDR2 is FNYEAQ in the germline V gene. This CDR3 spans 16 amino acids. The source of this sequence is a man aged 18 to 69 in good health. This chain links TRBV7-6 with TRBJ2-5; TCRdb outputs TRBD1, but without DNA this stays unchecked. Sequencing used blood T cells: a sorted CD56 or NKG2C T cell subset, CD4+ or CD8+ T cells, or bulk PBMC T cells (not recorded which). CDR3 sequence: CASSERYAGMQETQYF.